The rows below give T cell receptor beta chains drawn from one sample of a study of blood T cell repertoires in COVID-19. Only in-frame clones appear in the TCRdb table, and some are missing; sequencing was by immunoSEQ multiplex PCR. The table has roughly 80,000 clones, roughly 89% seen once. What was sequenced was peripheral blood. The receptors derive from a woman aged 45-59 years in a cohort sampled during active COVID-19. The CDR3 runs from the conserved cysteine through the conserved F or W. Each record gives: J gene, CDR3 length, V gene, clone size, D gene, CDR3 protein, CDR3 DNA. A D gene is named only where the DNA matches it firmly. A row's size may be missing; if present it is once, few, many or a size class.

>TRBJ2-6|15|TRBV28|.|.
CASSFPGYGANVLTF
TGTGCCAGCAGTTTTCCGGGGTATGGGGCCAACGTCCTGACTTTC
>TRBJ1-2|14|TRBV18|.|TRBD1
CASSTGTGNYGYTF
TGTGCCAGCTCAACCGGGACAGGGAACTATGGCTACACCTTC
>TRBJ1-5|13|TRBV10-3|.|.
CATTIDSDQPQHF
TGTGCCACCACGATAGACAGTGATCAGCCCCAGCATTTT
>TRBJ2-7|16|TRBV19|.|TRBD2
CASSTGGTSGMYEQYF
TGTGCCAGTAGTACCGGGGGGACTAGCGGGATGTACGAGCAGTACTTC
>TRBJ2-1|15|TRBV7-8|.|.
CASSPRGGSGNEQFF
TGTGCCAGCAGCCCGCGTGGAGGGAGCGGGAATGAGCAGTTCTTC
>TRBJ2-5|14|TRBV5-6|.|TRBD2
CASSLVASGGAQYF
TGTGCCAGCAGCTTGGTGGCTAGCGGGGGGGCCCAGTACTTC
>TRBJ2-7|16|TRBV27|.|.
CASSPYRAPPNYEQYF
TGTGCCAGCAGTCCGTACAGGGCGCCGCCGAACTACGAGCAGTACTTC
>TRBJ2-5|14|TRBV11-3|once|.
CASSLQGNQETQYF
TGTGCCAGCAGCTTACAGGGTAACCAAGAGACCCAGTACTTC
>TRBJ2-7|13|TRBV3-1/TRBV3-2|.|TRBD2
CASSGLAEYEQYF
TGTGCCAGCAGTGGACTAGCGGAATACGAGCAGTACTTC
>TRBJ2-3|12|TRBV7-9|.|.
CASSQVADTQYF
TGTGCCAGCAGCCAGGTAGCAGATACGCAGTATTTT
>TRBJ1-4|15|TRBV5-1|.|TRBD1
CASSFGDRGSEKLFF
TGCGCCAGCAGCTTTGGGGACAGGGGTAGCGAAAAACTGTTTTTT
>TRBJ2-1|13|TRBV5-6|.|.
CASSLRDFREQFF
TGTGCCAGCAGCTTGCGGGACTTCCGGGAGCAGTTCTTC
>TRBJ2-4|15|TRBV7-9|.|.
CASTLSGLAKNIQYF
TGTGCCAGCACCCTTAGCGGCCTAGCCAAAAACATTCAGTACTTC
>TRBJ2-5|16|TRBV5-1|.|TRBD1
CASSPRGTGAQETQYF
TGCGCCAGCAGCCCGAGGGGGACAGGGGCCCAAGAGACCCAGTACTTC
>TRBJ2-5|17|TRBV4-1|.|TRBD2
CASSQDRGGGPQETQYF
TGCGCCAGCAGCCAAGATCGAGGCGGGGGGCCTCAAGAGACCCAGTACTTC
>TRBJ2-5|13|TRBV6-1|.|TRBD1
CASSDRGRGTQYF
TGTGCCAGCAGTGACAGGGGGCGGGGGACCCAGTACTTC
>TRBJ2-5|12|TRBV5-4|.|.
CASSLDRQTQYF
TGTGCCAGCAGCCTAGATCGCCAGACCCAGTACTTC
>TRBJ1-2|11|TRBV5-4|.|.
CASSFGGRVTF
TGTGCCAGCAGCTTCGGGGGGCGGGTGACCTTC
>TRBJ1-1|16|TRBV7-9|.|.
CASSLPEGSSLTEAFF
TGTGCCAGCAGCCTCCCCGAGGGATCCTCCCTCACTGAAGCTTTCTTT
>TRBJ2-5|15|TRBV6-5|.|TRBD2
CASSKLAGGRETQYF
TGTGCCAGCAGTAAACTAGCGGGGGGGAGGGAGACCCAGTACTTC
>TRBJ2-7|16|TRBV24-1|.|TRBD2
CATGITTSGSPYEQYF
TGTGCCACCGGGATTACGACTAGCGGGAGTCCCTACGAGCAGTACTTC
>TRBJ1-5|13|TRBV7-8|once|.
CASGVGRAQPQHF
TGTGCCAGCGGAGTAGGCAGGGCGCAGCCCCAGCATTTT
>TRBJ2-5|15|TRBV9|.|TRBD1
CASSMTGGEEETQYF
TGTGCCAGCAGTATGACAGGGGGCGAGGAAGAGACCCAGTACTTC
>TRBJ2-7|14|TRBV30|.|TRBD2
CAWSGPNPGGEQYF
TGTGCCTGGAGTGGCCCAAACCCGGGAGGCGAGCAGTACTTC
>TRBJ1-2|13|TRBV12-5|.|.
CASANRGNYGYTF
TGTGCTAGTGCTAACCGGGGAAACTATGGCTACACCTTC
>TRBJ1-2|13|TRBV5-5|.|.
CASRRDINYGYTF
TGTGCCAGCAGACGGGACATTAACTATGGCTACACCTTC
>TRBJ2-3|16|TRBV7-9|.|.
CASSLGVASLTDTQYF
TGTGCCAGCAGCTTAGGGGTAGCGAGCCTCACAGATACGCAGTATTTT
>TRBJ1-5|14|TRBV27|.|.
CASRRTASNQPQHF
TGTGCCAGCAGGCGGACAGCAAGCAATCAGCCCCAGCATTTT
>TRBJ2-3|14|TRBV18|.|.
CASSPWADTDTQYF
TGTGCCAGCTCACCTTGGGCAGACACAGATACGCAGTATTTT
>TRBJ2-1|20|TRBV6-2/TRBV6-3|once|TRBD2
CASSRQGLAAANAPYNEQFF
TGTGCCAGCAGTAGACAGGGACTAGCGGCCGCAAATGCCCCCTACAATGAGCAGTTCTTC
>TRBJ2-7|13|TRBV6-5|.|TRBD1
CASTLGQIYEQYF
TGTGCCAGCACCCTGGGACAGATCTACGAGCAGTACTTC
>TRBJ1-2|12|TRBV30|.|.
CAWSPRAYGYTF
TGTGCCTGGAGTCCCAGGGCCTATGGCTACACCTTC
>TRBJ2-1|15|TRBV5-4|.|TRBD2
CASSFGGTTQNEQFF
TGTGCCAGCAGCTTCGGGGGGACTACACAGAATGAGCAGTTCTTC
>TRBJ1-1|14|TRBV28|.|.
CASSSQGGRTEAFF
TGTGCCAGCAGTTCCCAAGGGGGACGTACTGAAGCTTTCTTT
>TRBJ2-7|16|TRBV5-6|.|TRBD1
CASSFPTLTGNYEQYF
TGTGCCAGCAGCTTCCCCACATTGACAGGGAACTACGAGCAGTACTTC
>TRBJ2-7|14|TRBV10-3|.|.
CAIRPQDLSYEQYF
TGTGCCATCAGGCCCCAGGATCTATCCTACGAGCAGTACTTC
>TRBJ1-3|14|TRBV6-5|.|.
CASIWTVSGNTIYF
TGTGCCAGCATTTGGACAGTCTCTGGAAACACCATATATTTT